The 19 T cell receptor beta chains given below trace back to one sample, sequenced in a study of CD8 T cells in ankylosing spondylitis. In TCRdb, the 5' RACE reads were re-called with MiXCR into one record per CDR3 protein. In the table there are more than 400,000 distinct CDR3 sequences, about 5.4% of which are singletons. Findings and caveats of the study: A TCR beta motif made of about 8 highly homologous variants seemed typical of ankylosing spondylitis blood.

These receptors have no identified antigens. The sample taken for sequencing was blood, either unsorted or a sorted T cell fraction (not recorded which). These receptors came from a male donor with ankylosing spondylitis.

This sequence joins TRBV12-3 or TRBV12-4 and TRBJ2-1; 10 nucleotides match TRBD2. The CDR3 is 13 amino acids. V dropped 9 bases and J dropped 9; count of bases not matched to a gene: 8. Here the CDR3 reads CASRGTSVGEQFF. CDR3 in DNA: TGTGCCAGTCGGGGGACTAGCGTCGGTGAGCAGTTCTTC.

The rearrangement links TRBV13 to TRBJ2-7; either TRBD1 or TRBD2 may fit D (5 bases each). The V end lost 1 base, the J end lost 8 bases, and 15 bases lay between the germline ends. Germline CDR1 PRHDT, CDR2 FYEKMQ (reference sequence). The CDR3 spans 14 residues. The CDR3 region is CASSLDGGYPQQYF. In nucleotides, the CDR3 is TGTGCCAGCAGCTTAGATGGGGGATACCCCCAGCAGTACTTC.

This clonotype was observed many times. The J gene is TRBJ1-5, the V gene TRBV7-2, with D uncertain. V dropped 5 bases and J dropped 1 base, with 15 bases sitting between them. CDR1 is SGHTA and CDR2 is FQGNSA in the germline V gene. CDR3 length: 16 amino acids. DNA of the CDR3: TGTGCCAGCAGCCCCGAAGTGGGCTTGAGCAATCAGCCCCAGCATTTT. This sequence encodes CASSPEVGLSNQPQHF.

This clonotype appeared a few times. This chain joins TRBV5-1 and TRBJ1-4, with D uncertain. Trimming removed 4 bases from V and 12 bases from J, with 19 bases in between. Per the germline V gene, CDR1 is SGHRS and CDR2 is YFSETQ. There are 14 residues in the CDR3. CDR3 protein: CASSETIGGKELFF. The CDR3 DNA is TGCGCCAGCAGCGAAACCATTGGCGGAAAGGAACTGTTTTTT.

This clonotype showed up many times. The V and J genes are TRBV29-1 and TRBJ2-2, with D possibly matching TRBD1 (5 bases). V dropped 5 bases and J dropped 2 bases, with 9 bases sitting between them. The CDR3 is 13 amino acids. CDR1 is SQVTM, CDR2 ANQGSEA, per germline. The CDR3 bases are TGCAGCGTTCGACAGAGAAACACCGGGGAGCTGTTTTTT. Its translation is CSVRQRNTGELFF.

The sample holds many counts of this clonotype. V gene TRBV6-1 combines with J gene TRBJ2-4; 7 bases agree with TRBD1. The germline gives CDR1 MNHNS, CDR2 SASEGT. V shed 6 bases and J 0 bases; nucleotides not matched to a gene: 8. This CDR3 is built from 16 residues. The CDR3 here is CASSTGAELAKNIQYF. CDR3 sequence (DNA): TGTGCCAGCAGCACAGGGGCGGAATTAGCCAAAAACATTCAGTACTTC.

In DNA form, the CDR3 reads TGCGCCAGCAGCTTGGACACCGGGACAGGGTATGGCTACACCTTC. Translation gives CASSLDTGTGYGYTF. The rearrangement links TRBV5-1 to TRBJ1-2; 9 bases line up with TRBD1. The J segment lost 5 bases and the V segment lost 0 bases, leaving 5 bases of the junction unmatched. In germline, CDR1 is SGHRS, CDR2 YFSETQ. This CDR3 region has 15 residues.

This clonotype was counted ten times or more. V is TRBV28 and J is TRBJ2-2; weak D call: TRBD2 (6 bases). Trimming stripped 5 bases from V and 5 bases from J, with 9 bases between. CDR1 MDHEN and CDR2 SYDVKM come from the germline V gene. CDR3 size: 13 residues. CDR3 bases: TGTGCCAGCAGTGGCCGGGGGACCGGGGAGCTGTTTTTT. Its translation: CASSGRGTGELFF.

This clonotype was recorded many times. This CDR3 is CSARRQASGELFF. DNA for the CDR3: TGCAGTGCTAGACGACAGGCATCCGGGGAGCTGTTTTTT. This chain links TRBV20-1 with TRBJ2-2; D is perhaps TRBD1 (6 bases). Deletions cut 2 bases from V and 6 bases from J, with 10 bases between. The CDR3 covers 13 residues. Germline CDR1 DFQATT, CDR2 SNEGSKA (reference sequence).

In this sample, this clonotype turned up many times. This rearrangement joins TRBV6-6 to TRBJ1-6; D remains ambiguous. The germline CDR1 and CDR2 sequences are MNHNY and SVGAGI (reference sequence). The length of the CDR3 is 13 residues. The germline V and J ends were trimmed by 0 bases and 3 bases, with 0 bases remaining between them. The CDR3 nucleotides are TGTGCCAGCAGTTACTCCTATAATTCACCCCTCCACTTT. Residues: CASSYSYNSPLHF.

This clonotype was seen ten or more times. The chain couples TRBV11-2 to TRBJ2-3; no reliable D call. V was clipped by 5 bases and J by 3 bases, with 9 bases between them. The germline V gene has CDR1 SGHAT and CDR2 FQNNGV. The CDR3 consists of 13 residues. CDR3 DNA sequence: TGTGCCAGCAGCCTCCGAAGTACAGATACGCAGTATTTT. As protein: CASSLRSTDTQYF.

This clonotype was counted many times. The chain is built from TRBV29-1 and TRBJ1-2; D gene uncertain. V shed 3 bases and J shed 4 bases, with 6 bases lying between them. The germline V gene encodes CDR1 SQVTM and CDR2 ANQGSEA. The CDR3 runs 11 residues. The CDR3 DNA reads TGCAGCGTTGAGGTGGGCTATGGCTACACCTTC. It is translated as CSVEVGYGYTF.

A few counts support this clonotype. For the CDR3, the DNA is TGTGCCAGCAGTTTGGGACCGTCTTCAAATGAGCAGTTCTTC. Its translation is CASSLGPSSNEQFF. This chain links TRBV28 with TRBJ2-1, with D perhaps matching TRBD1 or TRBD2 (5 bases each). The germline gives CDR1 MDHEN, CDR2 SYDVKM. V lost 3 bases and J 7 bases, leaving 13 bases between the germline ends. CDR3 length: 14 residues.

The sample holds many counts of this clonotype. V usage is TRBV6-5 and J usage is TRBJ1-1; the D is unclear. The V end lost 2 bases, the J end lost 1 base, and 8 bases lay between the germline ends. In germline, CDR1 is MNHEY, CDR2 SVGAGI. The CDR3 spans 14 residues. As DNA, the CDR3 is TGTGCCAGCAGTTACGGAATCGGGAACACTGAAGCTTTCTTT. Translation gives CASSYGIGNTEAFF.

This clonotype was recorded many times. The genes are TRBV11-2 and TRBJ1-2, with no clear D. The CDR3 totals 13 residues. Trimming shortened V by 2 bases and J by 8 bases, and 12 bases separated the two germline ends. The V gene's germline CDR1 is SGHAT and CDR2 FQNNGV. In DNA, the CDR3 is TGTGCCAGCAGCTTAAGGGTACAGTCGGGCTACACCTTC. This gives the protein CASSLRVQSGYTF.

The chain has TRBV6-2 or TRBV6-3 and TRBJ2-5; D tentatively reads TRBD1 or TRBD2 (6 bases each). The CDR3 loop spans 14 amino acids. The germline CDR1 and CDR2 sequences are MNHEY and SVGEGT. Trimming cost V 7 bases and J 5 bases, with 17 bases left between them. As DNA, the CDR3 is TGTGCCAGCAATCTATCGGGGGCGAGGGAGACCCAGTACTTC. It is translated as CASNLSGARETQYF.

The chain links TRBV7-2 to TRBJ2-4; TRBD1 matches at 7 bases. Germline V gene data show CDR1 as SGHTA and CDR2 as FQGNSA. Losses at the gene ends were 0 bases for V and 7 bases for J; bases not matched to a gene: 6. CDR3 size: 15 residues. CDR3 sequence reads: CASSLAGSGQNIQYF. For the CDR3, the DNA is TGTGCCAGCAGCTTAGCGGGGTCGGGACAGAACATTCAGTACTTC.

The sample holds a few counts of this clonotype. The V and J genes are TRBV4-3 and TRBJ2-3, with unresolved D. Germline V gives CDR1 LGHNA, CDR2 YSLEER. This CDR3 has 14 residues. Trimming left V 4 bases short and J 1 base short, with 9 bases between. CDR3 coding DNA: TGCGCCAGCAGCCGGACCGACGGCACAGATACGCAGTATTTT. This encodes CASSRTDGTDTQYF.

V gene TRBV7-8 combines with J gene TRBJ2-1, with D maybe TRBD1 (5 bases). The CDR3 is made up of 16 amino acids. The V end was cut by 5 bases, the J end by 0 bases, with 14 bases between. The germline V gene encodes CDR1 SGHVS and CDR2 FQNEAQ. The CDR3 reads CASSALGALSYNEQFF. CDR3 coding DNA: TGTGCCAGCAGCGCTTTAGGGGCCCTCTCCTACAATGAGCAGTTCTTC.